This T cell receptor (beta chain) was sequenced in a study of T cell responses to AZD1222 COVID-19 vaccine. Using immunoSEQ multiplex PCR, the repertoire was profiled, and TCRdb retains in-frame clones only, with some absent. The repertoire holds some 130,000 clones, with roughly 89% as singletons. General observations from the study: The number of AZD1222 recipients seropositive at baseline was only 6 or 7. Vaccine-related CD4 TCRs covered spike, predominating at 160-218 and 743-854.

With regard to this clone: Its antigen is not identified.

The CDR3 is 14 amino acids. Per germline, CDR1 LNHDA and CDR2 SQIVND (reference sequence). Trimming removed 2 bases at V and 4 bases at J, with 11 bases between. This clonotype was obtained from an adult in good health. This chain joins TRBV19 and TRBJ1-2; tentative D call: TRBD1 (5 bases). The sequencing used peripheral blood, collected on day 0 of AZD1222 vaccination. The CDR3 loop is CASSILRGSYGYTF. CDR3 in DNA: TGTGCCAGTAGTATATTACGGGGCTCCTATGGCTACACCTTC.